This TCR beta chain was documented in a study of tumor-infiltrating lymphocytes in glioblastoma multiforme. Germline V gene data show CDR1 as SQVTM and CDR2 as ANQGSEA. The CDR3 contains 12 residues. Comment on this clonotype: The junction differs from germline at one of its ends, possibly a read error.

Three nested ARM-PCR rounds with V-beta and C-beta primers built TCRB libraries. TCRdb used MiXCR to reprocess the multiplex PCR reads, holding one entry per CDR3 protein. The top ten clones hold about 18% of a sample with fewer than 25,000 distinct CDR3 sequences, 55% to 70% of them seen once. This receptor was identified in a male donor with glioblastoma. The chain links TRBV29-1 to TRBJ1-4; D is undetermined. Sample: peripheral blood. The CDR3 reads CSVEGVDEKLFF. The CDR3 DNA sequence: TGCAGCGTAGAAGGAGTTGATGAAAAACTTTTTTTT.